The clone carrying this T cell receptor (beta chain) was picked up a small number of times. Its target is unknown. These data come from a study of CD8+ T cells in alopecia areata. Study overall: The study gave tofacitinib for 6 to 18 months, then 6 months off drug. Findings and caveats of the study: Normal-skin resident alphabeta T cells also appear among scalp sample sequences.

Following RNA extraction, reverse transcription yielded cDNA that acted as the sequencing template. Assay: immunoSEQ multiplex PCR; the TCRdb copy retains only in-frame clones and omits some. The sample shows around 100,000 clones, roughly two fifths of them seen only once. The V end was cut by 4 bases, the J end by 4 bases, with 8 bases between. Looked up from germline, CDR1 is MNHNY and CDR2 is SVGAGI (reference sequence). The CDR3 is 12 amino acids. CD4+ and CD8+ T cells were sorted from PBMCs. Sequencing used CD4+ T cells sorted from blood. The clonotype originates from a human donor with alopecia areata. This chain uses TRBV6-6 with TRBJ2-7; D is unclear. CDR3 protein: CASSSRSYEQYF. The CDR3 DNA sequence: TGTGCCAGCAGTTCCAGGTCGTACGAGCAGTACTTC.